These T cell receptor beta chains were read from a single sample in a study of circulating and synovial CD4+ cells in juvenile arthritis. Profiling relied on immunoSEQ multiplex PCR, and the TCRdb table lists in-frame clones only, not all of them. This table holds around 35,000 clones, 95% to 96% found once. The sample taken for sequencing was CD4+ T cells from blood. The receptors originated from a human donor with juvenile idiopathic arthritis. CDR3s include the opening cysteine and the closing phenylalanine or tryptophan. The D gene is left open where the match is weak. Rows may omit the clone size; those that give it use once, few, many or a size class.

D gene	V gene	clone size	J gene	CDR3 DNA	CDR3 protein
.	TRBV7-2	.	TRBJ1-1	TGTGCCAGCAGCTTAGCGCTGGGCAGCGAAGCTTTCTTT	CASSLALGSEAFF
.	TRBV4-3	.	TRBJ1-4	TGCGCCAGCAGCCAAGATCTTGTCAGAAGATCTAATGAAAAACTGTTTTTT	CASSQDLVRRSNEKLFF
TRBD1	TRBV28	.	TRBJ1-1	TGTGCCAGCAGTCAGGGGGACACTGAAGCTTTCTTT	CASSQGDTEAFF
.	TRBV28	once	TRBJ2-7	TGTGCCAGCACCCGAGCAGGGCGGCAGTACTTC	CASTRAGRQYF
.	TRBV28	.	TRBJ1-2	TGTGCCAGCAGTCCAACGAGACAGGAGCAAGCTAACTATGGCTACACCTTC	CASSPTRQEQANYGYTF
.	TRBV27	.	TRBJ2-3	TGTGCCAGCACCTCTAGCACAGATACGCAGTATTTT	CASTSSTDTQYF
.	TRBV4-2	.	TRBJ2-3	TGTGCCAGCAGCCAAGATGGGGGGTCTCATACAGATACGCAGTATTTT	CASSQDGGSHTDTQYF
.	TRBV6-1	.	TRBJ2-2	TGTGCCAGCAGTGAAGATAGCAGGGGTACCGGGGAGCTGTTTTTT	CASSEDSRGTGELFF
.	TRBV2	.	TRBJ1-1	TGTGCCAGCAGCCATGGACAGACGAACACTGAAGCTTTCTTT	CASSHGQTNTEAFF
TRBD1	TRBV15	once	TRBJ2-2	TGTGCCACCAGCGGGGGACAGGGGGCGCGGGGCGGGGAGCTGTTTTTT	CATSGGQGARGGELFF
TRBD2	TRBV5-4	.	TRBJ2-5	TGTGCCAGCAGCCTCCCTCCGCAGGGAGGGAAAGAGACCCAGTACTTC	CASSLPPQGGKETQYF
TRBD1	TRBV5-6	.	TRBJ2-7	TGTGCCAGCAGCCTGAGACAGGGCTACGAGCAGTACTTC	CASSLRQGYEQYF
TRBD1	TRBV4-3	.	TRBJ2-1	TGCGCCAGCAGCCAAGAAACAGGGGGCTACAATGAGCAGTTCTTC	CASSQETGGYNEQFF
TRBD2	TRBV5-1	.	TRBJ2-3	TGCGCCAGCAGCGCTGGGACTAGCGGAGGAGGGGATACGCAGTATTTT	CASSAGTSGGGDTQYF
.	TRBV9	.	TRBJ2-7	TGTGCCAGCAGCGTAGGTGGGCCGGGTTCGGGGTACGAGCAGTACTTC	CASSVGGPGSGYEQYF
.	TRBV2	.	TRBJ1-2	TGTGCCAGCAGTGTGGAAGGGGCACAGTATGGCTACACCTTC	CASSVEGAQYGYTF
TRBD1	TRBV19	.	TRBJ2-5	TGTGCCAGTGGGGCCGGGACAGTGGAAGAGACCCAGTACTTC	CASGAGTVEETQYF
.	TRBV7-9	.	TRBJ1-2	TGTGCCAGCACCCTGGACTTTCCTCTCGGCTACACCTTC	CASTLDFPLGYTF
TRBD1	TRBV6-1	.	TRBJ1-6	TGTGCCACCCACGGGACAGGCGATAATTCACCCCTCCACTTT	CATHGTGDNSPLHF
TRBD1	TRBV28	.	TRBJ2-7	TGTGCCAGCAGTTCCGGACAGGGGTTATTGTACGAGCAGTACTTC	CASSSGQGLLYEQYF
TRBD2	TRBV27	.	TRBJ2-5	TGTGCCAGCAGTGTAGCGGGGTTCTTTCAGGGGATCGGGGAGACCCAGTACTTC	CASSVAGFFQGIGETQYF
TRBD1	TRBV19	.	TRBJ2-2	TGTGCCAGTAGTATGTGGCAGGGGGAGACCGGGGAGCTGTTTTTT	CASSMWQGETGELFF
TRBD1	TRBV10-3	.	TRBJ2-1	TGTGCCATTTCACAGGGGGCCCTGGACAATGAGCAGTTCTTC	CAISQGALDNEQFF
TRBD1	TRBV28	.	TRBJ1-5	TGTGCCAGCAGTTTACCCCCAGGACAGGGCCAGCATTTT	CASSLPPGQGQHF
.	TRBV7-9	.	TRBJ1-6	TGTGCCAGCAGCTTATCGGGGGGTGGAAATTCACCCCTCCACTTT	CASSLSGGGNSPLHF
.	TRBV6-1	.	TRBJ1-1	TGTGCCAGCAGTGACGGTCAGGCATATTTGAACACTGAAGCTTTCTTT	CASSDGQAYLNTEAFF
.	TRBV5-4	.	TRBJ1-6	TGTGCCAGCAGCCCCCGCCCGACTTTAACCTATAATTCCCCCCTCCACTTT	CASSPRPTLTYNSPLHF
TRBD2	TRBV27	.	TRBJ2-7	TGTGCCAGCAGCTTACAAGGGCGGGGGGGCCAATACGAGCAGTACTTC	CASSLQGRGGQYEQYF
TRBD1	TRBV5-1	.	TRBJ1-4	TGTGCCAGCAGCCTTAACTCGGACAGGGCCGAAAAACTGTTTTTT	CASSLNSDRAEKLFF
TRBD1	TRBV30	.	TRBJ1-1	TGTGCCTGGAGTGATTGGCGACGAGGGGGCTATACCATGAACACTGAAGCTTTCTTT	CAWSDWRRGGYTMNTEAFF
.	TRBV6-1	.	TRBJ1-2	TGTGCCATACTTGGCTACACCTTC	CAILGYTF
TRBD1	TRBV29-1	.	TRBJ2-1	TGCAGCGTTGCCCACGGGACAGGGTTTTACAATGAGCAGTTCTTC	CSVAHGTGFYNEQFF
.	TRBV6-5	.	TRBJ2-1	TGTGCCAGCAGTCCGGACTGGCGGGGTGAGCAGTTCTTC	CASSPDWRGEQFF
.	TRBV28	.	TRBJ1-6	TGTGCCAGCAGATCGGGGGGTTCCTCACCCCTCCACTTT	CASRSGGSSPLHF
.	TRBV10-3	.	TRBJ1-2	TGTGCCATCACCCCGAATTCGGTAGGAGGCGTGAATGGCTACACCTTC	CAITPNSVGGVNGYTF
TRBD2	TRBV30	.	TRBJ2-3	TGTGCCCTCAACGGGGCTAGCGGGGTGTCAGATACGCAGTATTTT	CALNGASGVSDTQYF
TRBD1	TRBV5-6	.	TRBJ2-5	TGTGCCAGCAGCCAGGGAAGGGGGCGAGAGACCCAGTACTTC	CASSQGRGRETQYF
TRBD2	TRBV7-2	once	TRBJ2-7	TGTGCCAGCAGCCCGCCGGGACTAGCGGGAGGGGTCTACGAGCAGTACTTC	CASSPPGLAGGVYEQYF
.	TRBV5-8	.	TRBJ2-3	TGTGCCAGCACCGAGCGGCGGCTCACAGATACGCAGTATTTT	CASTERRLTDTQYF
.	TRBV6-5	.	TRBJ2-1	TGTGCCAGCAGCCCATTCCATCAGGGCGATGAGCAGTTCTTC	CASSPFHQGDEQFF
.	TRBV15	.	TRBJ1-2	TGTGCCACCAGCAGAGTAACAGGGACAAACTATGGCTACACCTTC	CATSRVTGTNYGYTF
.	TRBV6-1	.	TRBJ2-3	TGTGCCAGCAGTGGTCAGAGCACAGATACGCAGTATTTT	CASSGQSTDTQYF
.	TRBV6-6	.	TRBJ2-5	TGTGCCAGCACTACGATGACTCGGCGGGAGACCCAGTACTTC	CASTTMTRRETQYF
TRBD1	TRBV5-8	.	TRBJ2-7	TGTGCCAGCAGCTCAGTGGGACAGGCTCGTGTCCCATACTCCTACGAGCAGTACTTC	CASSSVGQARVPYSYEQYF
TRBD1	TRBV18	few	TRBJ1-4	TGTGCCAGCTCACCAAACGGACAGGGAGGCGAAAAACTGTTTTTT	CASSPNGQGGEKLFF
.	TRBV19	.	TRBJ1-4	TGTGCCAGCAGGTTTACTAATGAAAAACTGTTTTTT	CASRFTNEKLFF
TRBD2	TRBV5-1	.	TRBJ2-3	TGCGCCAGCGGGTCGGGGGACTACACAGATACGCAGTATTTT	CASGSGDYTDTQYF
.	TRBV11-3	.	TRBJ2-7	TGTGCCAGCAGCTTAGGACAGTCCTACGAGCAGTACTTC	CASSLGQSYEQYF
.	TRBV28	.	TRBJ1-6	TGTGCCAGCAGTTTATGGGAGGGGGGGCATTCACCCCTCCACTTT	CASSLWEGGHSPLHF
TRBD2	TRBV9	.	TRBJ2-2	TGTGCCAGCAGTGCTGGACTAGTGAGCACCGGGGAGCTGTTTTTT	CASSAGLVSTGELFF